The 24 T cell receptor beta chains given below trace back to one sample, sequenced in a study of CD8 T cells in Susac syndrome. With random hexamers, roughly 0.45 to 1 ug RNA was reverse transcribed. TCRdb ran MiXCR on the immunoSEQ multiplex PCR reads and lists one entry per CDR3 protein. The sample has about 300,000 distinct CDR3 sequences, 65% to 90% seen once. The specimen sequenced was CD8+ T cells from PBMCs. The receptors stem from a human donor with multiple sclerosis.

The V gene is TRBV4-3, the J gene TRBJ1-4, with 7 bases identical to TRBD1. CDR1 and CDR2 from the germline V gene are LGHNA and YSLEER. The CDR3 length is 16 residues. V lost 0 bases, J lost 5 bases, and 6 bases stayed unmatched. The CDR3: CASSQDLETGNEKLFF. CDR3 DNA: TGCGCCAGCAGCCAAGATCTTGAGACAGGGAATGAAAAACTGTTTTTT.

This chain links TRBV5-1 with TRBJ2-7; D ambiguous. CDR1 and CDR2 (germline): SGHRS, YFSETQ. The CDR3 has 14 amino acids. V was shortened by 1 base and J by 2 bases, with 10 bases between the two germline ends. The DNA for the CDR3 is TGCGCCAGCAGCTTGTGGGGTCGGGCCTACGAGCAGTACTTC. It specifies CASSLWGRAYEQYF.

The chain joins TRBV10-2 to TRBJ2-3; D may be TRBD2 (5 bases). The V end lost 10 bases, the J end lost 5 bases, and 13 bases lay between the germline ends. Germline V CDR1 and CDR2: WSHSY, SAAADI. The CDR3 runs to 12 residues. The CDR3 DNA reads as TGCGCCATTCGCCCGGAGGTAGATACGCAGTATTTT. Protein product: CAIRPEVDTQYF.

The chain has TRBV19 and TRBJ1-5, with D possibly TRBD1 on 5 matching bases. This CDR3 is built from 15 residues. Germline lookup yields CDR1 LNHDA and CDR2 SQIVND (reference sequence). The V and J ends lost 5 bases and 6 bases respectively, with 17 bases between them. The CDR3 bases are TGTGCCAGTAGTGATGACAGTGAGATTCGTCAGCCCCAGCATTTT. The encoded protein is CASSDDSEIRQPQHF.

In this sample, this clonotype turned up once. This chain connects TRBV2 to TRBJ1-2; no clear D. Trimming removed 6 bases from V and 5 bases from J, with 13 bases in between. The germline gives CDR1 SNHLY, CDR2 FYNNEI. The CDR3 is made up of 13 amino acids. CDR3 DNA sequence: TGTGCCAGCAGATCCGTCCGGGCTTATGGCTACACCTTC. Encoded protein: CASRSVRAYGYTF. The full variable domain, its missing parts supplied by reference TRBV2 and TRBJ1-2, is EPEVTQTPSHQVTQMGQEVILRCVPISNHLYFYWYRQILGQKVEFLVSFYNNEISEKSEIFDDQFSVERPDGSNFTLKIRSTKLEDSAMYFCASRSVRAYGYTFGSGTRLTVV.

This clonotype was seen a single time. V gene TRBV29-1 combines with J gene TRBJ2-1, with TRBD2 as a possible D gene (5 bases). The germline gives CDR1 SQVTM, CDR2 ANQGSEA. The CDR3 is made up of 15 amino acids. V lost 2 bases to trimming and J lost 0 bases, with 11 bases between them. The CDR3 reads CSVEPRRDSYNEQFF. CDR3 coding DNA: TGCAGCGTTGAACCGCGACGGGACTCCTACAATGAGCAGTTCTTC.

This clonotype was counted between two and nine times. The chain carries TRBV4-1 and TRBJ2-7; no clear D. V was trimmed by 0 bases and J by 2 bases, leaving 8 bases between them. The CDR3 is 14 residues long. The germline CDR1 and CDR2 sequences are MGHRA and YSYEKL. The CDR3 bases are TGCGCCAGCAGCCAAGAACCGATAGCCTACGAGCAGTACTTC. It encodes CASSQEPIAYEQYF.

V and J are TRBV19 and TRBJ1-1; D unclear. Per the germline V gene, CDR1 is LNHDA and CDR2 is SQIVND (reference sequence). V lost 7 bases and J lost 1, with 13 bases in between. There are 14 residues in the CDR3. DNA of the CDR3: TGTGCCAGTACCCCCGGTCCTGGGAACACTGAAGCTTTCTTT. Protein: CASTPGPGNTEAFF.

This clonotype showed up just once. The rearrangement joins TRBV7-9 to TRBJ1-1, with D unresolved. The CDR3 runs 11 residues. The ends were cut back, 5 bases at V and 6 bases at J, with 7 bases in the middle. Germline CDR1 reads SEHNR; CDR2 reads FQNEAQ (reference sequence). CDR3 DNA: TGTGCCAGCAGCCCCATGGCTGAAGCTTTCTTT. This translates into CASSPMAEAFF.

This chain links TRBV11-2 with TRBJ1-3; weak D call: TRBD1 (5 bases). The CDR3 totals 14 residues. The germline gives CDR1 SGHAT, CDR2 FQNNGV. Trimming cost V 6 bases and J 0 bases, with 9 bases left between them. The CDR3 reads CASSGGDSGNTIYF. As DNA, the CDR3 is TGTGCCAGCAGTGGGGGGGACTCTGGAAACACCATATATTTT.

The chain has TRBV4-3 and TRBJ1-1; 9 nucleotides align to TRBD1. The CDR3 contains 15 residues. V was pared by 4 bases and J by 1 base, with 4 bases of the junction left unmatched. Germline V gives CDR1 LGHNA, CDR2 YSLEER. The DNA for the CDR3 is TGCGCCAGCAGCCGAAAACAGGGGGCGAACACTGAAGCTTTCTTT. This encodes CASSRKQGANTEAFF.

The V gene is TRBV18, the J gene TRBJ2-7; weak D call: TRBD2 (6 bases). The CDR3 length is 15 residues. CDR1 KGHSH and CDR2 LQKENI come from the germline V gene. The V gene lost 1 base and the J gene lost 2 bases, with 12 bases spanning the gap. CDR3 residues: CASSPRRERPYEQYF. The CDR3, as DNA: TGTGCCAGCTCACCACGCCGGGAGAGACCCTACGAGCAGTACTTC. The full variable domain, rest sourced from reference TRBV18 and TRBJ2-7, is NAGVMQNPRHLVRRRGQEARLRCSPMKGHSHVYWYRQLPEEGLKFMVYLQKENIIDESGMPKERFSAEFPKEGPSILRIQQVVRGDSAAYFCASSPRRERPYEQYFGPGTRLTVT.

J is TRBJ2-5 and V is TRBV28; D gene ambiguous. The CDR3 length is 13 residues. Trimming shortened V by 10 bases and J by 5 bases, and 17 bases separated the two germline ends. Germline V CDR1 and CDR2: MDHEN, SYDVKM. The CDR3 loop reads CATYEGLGETQYF. CDR3 nucleotides: TGTGCCACCTACGAAGGGCTGGGGGAGACCCAGTACTTC.

The chain couples TRBV5-4 to TRBJ1-1; no clear D. CDR3 length: 14 amino acids. Per germline, CDR1 SGHNT and CDR2 YYREEE (reference sequence). Trimming shortened V by 0 bases and J by 4 bases, and 10 bases separated the two germline ends. CDR3 DNA sequence: TGTGCCAGCAGCTTGGACGGTTCATTCACTGAAGCTTTCTTT. The encoded protein is CASSLDGSFTEAFF.

The chain employs TRBV5-1 and TRBJ1-1; tentative D call: TRBD1 (5 bases). Between the trimmed V and J ends, which lost 4 bases and 1 base, there was a span of 14 bases. CDR1 is SGHRS and CDR2 is YFSETQ in the germline V gene. The CDR3 totals 15 residues. The CDR3 nucleotides read TGCGCCAGCAGCATCCAACAGGTTCCGAACACTGAAGCTTTCTTT. This gives the protein CASSIQQVPNTEAFF.

V usage is TRBV4-3 and J usage is TRBJ1-2, with 8 positions matching TRBD1. This CDR3 region has 15 residues. Germline lookup yields CDR1 LGHNA and CDR2 YSLEER. Germline trimming cut 0 bases from V and 5 bases from J; bases unmatched to any gene: 5. The CDR3 spells CASSQDRGRSYGYTF. In DNA form, the CDR3 reads TGCGCCAGCAGCCAAGACAGGGGGCGTTCGTATGGCTACACCTTC.

CDR3 in DNA: TGTGCCAGCAGTCCTTGGACAGGATACACAGATACGCAGTATTTT. Translating it yields CASSPWTGYTDTQYF. The chain has TRBV6-1 and TRBJ2-3, with 7 nucleotides matching TRBD1. The CDR3 sequence is 15 residues long. The ends lost 5 bases at V and 2 bases at J; junction bases unmatched: 7. Germline values: CDR1 MNHNS, CDR2 SASEGT.

The chain couples TRBV5-4 to TRBJ2-1; the match to TRBD2 covers 8 bases. This CDR3 region has 16 residues. Germline CDR1 and CDR2: SGHNT and YYREEE (reference sequence). J was trimmed by 0 bases and V by 3 bases; bases with no gene match: 5. The CDR3 nucleotides are TGTGCCAGCAGCTGGAGACTAGCGCCCTCCTACAATGAGCAGTTCTTC. This translates into CASSWRLAPSYNEQFF.

The chain has TRBV30 and TRBJ2-2; TRBD2 might be the D (6 bases). This CDR3 region has 14 residues. Trimming took 3 bases from V and 0 from J, leaving 8 bases between them. Germline lookup yields CDR1 GTSNPN and CDR2 SVGIG (reference sequence). CDR3 residues: CAWRGGPNTGELFF. The DNA for the CDR3 is TGTGCCTGGAGGGGGGGTCCGAACACCGGGGAGCTGTTTTTT.

This clonotype was seen once. The V call is TRBV7-9, the J call TRBJ1-1; D remains unclear. The V and J ends lost 1 base and 0 bases respectively, with 9 bases between them. Germline CDR1 is SEHNR and CDR2 is FQNEAQ (reference sequence). This CDR3 has 15 residues. CDR3 DNA: TGTGCCAGCAGCTTAGTCCCCTATATGAACACTGAAGCTTTCTTT. Its translation is CASSLVPYMNTEAFF.

The chain couples TRBV6-1 to TRBJ2-1; perhaps TRBD1 as D (5 bases). The germline V gene encodes CDR1 MNHNS and CDR2 SASEGT. This CDR3 is 13 amino acids long. Trimming removed 5 bases at V and 6 bases at J, with 11 bases between. This CDR3 is CASSFRESNEQFF. The CDR3, as DNA: TGTGCCAGCAGTTTCAGGGAATCCAATGAGCAGTTCTTC.

The genes are TRBV27 and TRBJ2-7; a possible D gene is TRBD2 (6 bases). The CDR3 loop spans 19 amino acids. V was trimmed by 6 bases and J by 1 base, leaving 28 bases between them. CDR1 MNHEY and CDR2 SMNVEV come from the germline V gene (reference sequence). The CDR3 bases are TGTGCCAGCAGCCCTCGACGAGTCGTCGATAGCGGCGAATCCTACGAGCAGTACTTC. The encoded protein is CASSPRRVVDSGESYEQYF.

V is TRBV11-1 and J is TRBJ2-3, with a weak D call TRBD2 (6 bases). Between the trimmed V and J ends, which lost 5 bases and 0 bases, there was a span of 27 bases. The CDR3 has 20 residues. CDR1 and CDR2 from the germline V gene are SGHAT and FQDESV (reference sequence). The CDR3: CASSLGGWDSKKGSTDTQYF. CDR3 DNA sequence: TGTGCCAGCAGCCTCGGCGGGTGGGACTCGAAAAAAGGAAGCACAGATACGCAGTATTTT.

The CDR3 DNA reads TGTGCCAGCAGCACCTCTTCCAGGGGGAACATGAACACTGAAGCTTTCTTT. It specifies CASSTSSRGNMNTEAFF. The chain has TRBV28 and TRBJ1-1; TRBD1 matches 7 bases. The CDR3 has 17 residues. V gave up 6 bases and J gave up 0 bases; unmatched junction bases: 13. Looked up from germline, CDR1 is MDHEN and CDR2 is SYDVKM.